A single sample is the source of the 17 T cell receptor beta chains below, sequenced in a study of T cell repertoires in cytomegalovirus infection. For these TCRs, the target antigens are not known. TCRdb used MiXCR to reprocess the reads, holding one entry per CDR3 protein. This sample has a few hundred thousand distinct CDR3 sequences, with roughly a third found just once. Source: cultured PBMCs, taken from culture after CMV antigen stimulation. The receptors here all came from a human donor in good health (CMV status not recorded). Some clones in this sample may be carry-over from other donors' samples.

This clonotype has a handful of counts. The chain has TRBV4-1 and TRBJ1-6, with D unclear. Germline-derived CDR1 and CDR2 are MGHRA and YSYEKL. Trimming removed 1 base from V and 7 bases from J, with 17 bases in between. This CDR3 spans 17 amino acids. CDR3 nucleotides: TGCGCCAGCAGCCAAGGACTGACGCTTCCTGGCAATTCACCCCTCCACTTT. Translated, it gives CASSQGLTLPGNSPLHF.

There are many counts of this clonotype. The rearrangement uses TRBV7-2 and TRBJ1-1; possibly TRBD1 for D (5 bases). The germline V gene has CDR1 SGHTA and CDR2 FQGNSA. Trimming removed 6 bases from V and 2 bases from J, with 10 bases in between. The CDR3 sequence is 13 residues long. In nucleotides, the CDR3 is TGTGCCAGCAGGTCAGGGCAAAACACTGAAGCTTTCTTT. This gives the protein CASRSGQNTEAFF.

The chain links TRBV6-5 to TRBJ1-1; no reliable D call. V was pared by 0 bases and J by 1 base, with 15 bases between. The CDR3 is 17 residues long. Germline V gene lookup returns CDR1 MNHEY and CDR2 SVGAGI. The CDR3 spells CASSYSSEGLENTEAFF. CDR3 coding DNA: TGTGCCAGCAGTTACTCCTCAGAAGGATTGGAGAACACTGAAGCTTTCTTT.

The chain uses TRBV6-2 or TRBV6-3 and TRBJ2-7; 8 bases match TRBD1. Trimming removed 6 bases from V and 6 bases from J; junction bases left unmatched: 4. The CDR3 is made up of 12 amino acids. The V gene's germline CDR1 is MNHEY and CDR2 SVGEGT. DNA of the CDR3: TGTGCCAGCAGCAGACAGGGGACCGAGCAGTACTTC. Translation: CASSRQGTEQYF.

The chain joins TRBV12-3 or TRBV12-4 to TRBJ1-1, with D hard to call. Trimming shortened V by 3 bases and J by 2 bases, and 10 bases separated the two germline ends. This CDR3 contains 14 residues. The CDR3 nucleotides are TGTGCCAGCAGTTTTAGCACGGCCAACACTGAAGCTTTCTTT. It encodes CASSFSTANTEAFF.

The V call is TRBV20-1, the J call TRBJ1-6; no clear D. Trimming removed 0 bases at V and 13 bases at J, with 22 bases between. There are 16 residues in the CDR3. Germline loops: CDR1 DFQATT, CDR2 SNEGSKA (reference sequence). The CDR3 coding sequence is TGCAGTGCTAGAGATCTCGGAGCCCCAGATTCAAACCCCCTCCACTTT. This encodes CSARDLGAPDSNPLHF.

Here the CDR3 reads CASSQGSQGPLYGYTF. CDR3 sequence (DNA): TGTGCCAGCAGCCAAGGTTCGCAGGGACCACTTTATGGCTACACCTTC. J is TRBJ1-2 and V is TRBV3-1; maybe TRBD1 (5 bases). V lost 1 base and J lost 5, with 17 bases in between. This CDR3 contains 16 residues. CDR1 is LGHDT, CDR2 YNNKEL, per germline (reference sequence).

This clonotype has a handful of counts. V usage is TRBV10-3 and J usage is TRBJ2-3; TRBD2 matches 10 bases. CDR3 length equals 16 residues. Unmatched junction bases numbered 8, after V lost 2 bases and J lost 6 bases. Germline V CDR1 and CDR2: ENHRY, SYGVKD. The CDR3 loop is CAISEVSGRALDTQYF. Here the CDR3 DNA reads TGTGCCATCAGTGAGGTCAGCGGGAGGGCCCTGGATACGCAGTATTTT.

The V call is TRBV28, the J call TRBJ2-7; 10 nucleotides agree with TRBD1. V was clipped by 5 bases and J by 2 bases; unmatched bases: 6. Germline V gives CDR1 MDHEN, CDR2 SYDVKM. The CDR3 has 15 residues. This chain's CDR3 is CASSAGTGVPYEQYF. CDR3 DNA: TGTGCCAGCAGTGCCGGGACAGGGGTCCCCTACGAGCAGTACTTC.

This clonotype occurred once. The gene calls are TRBV19 and TRBJ2-1, with a tentative D call TRBD2 (7 bases). The CDR3 consists of 14 residues. The ends were cut back, 3 bases at V and 10 bases at J, with 16 bases in the middle. Germline V gene lookup returns CDR1 LNHDA and CDR2 SQIVND (reference sequence). The CDR3 coding sequence is TGTGCCAGTAGTATGGGAGGGGGTGTATGGGAGCAGTTCTTC. Its translation is CASSMGGGVWEQFF.

This clonotype was seen at least ten times. V and J are TRBV7-2 and TRBJ1-6; D remains ambiguous. Trimming took off 4 bases at V and 5 bases at J, with 9 bases between the two ends. Germline CDR1 reads SGHTA; CDR2 reads FQGNSA. The CDR3 covers 14 residues. CDR3 nucleotides: TGTGCCAGCAGCTGGGGATCAAATAATTCACCCCTCCACTTT. This gives the protein CASSWGSNNSPLHF.

This clonotype has more than one count but fewer than ten. This rearrangement joins TRBV4-2 to TRBJ2-5; 12 nucleotides match TRBD2. This CDR3 spans 18 amino acids. Trimming removed 1 base from V and 5 bases from J; junction bases left unmatched: 11. Germline loops: CDR1 LGHNA, CDR2 YNFKEQ. CDR3 sequence reads: CASSQVMSTSGSKETQYF. The DNA of the CDR3 is TGTGCCAGCAGCCAAGTTATGTCGACTAGCGGGAGTAAGGAGACCCAGTACTTC.

The chain uses TRBV28 and TRBJ2-2, with unresolved D. Germline V gene lookup returns CDR1 MDHEN and CDR2 SYDVKM. Trimming removed 8 bases at V and 8 bases at J, with 12 bases between. This CDR3 has 12 amino acids. The CDR3 sequence: CASRWLGGELFF. CDR3 bases: TGTGCCAGCCGTTGGCTAGGGGGGGAGCTGTTTTTT.

The V and J genes are TRBV19 and TRBJ2-3; D unresolved. The CDR3 totals 17 residues. CDR1 and CDR2 from the germline V gene are LNHDA and SQIVND (reference sequence). Trimming removed 0 bases from V and 2 bases from J, with 15 bases in between. The CDR3 loop reads CASSIEAGLGFTDTQYF. As DNA, the CDR3 is TGTGCCAGTAGTATAGAGGCTGGGCTGGGGTTCACAGATACGCAGTATTTT.

This clonotype was observed a handful of times. This rearrangement joins TRBV7-9 to TRBJ1-2; possible D gene TRBD1, 5 bases. This CDR3 has 16 amino acids. Germline V CDR1 and CDR2: SEHNR, FQNEAQ (reference sequence). V shed 1 base and J shed 5 bases, with 17 bases lying between them. In DNA, the CDR3 is TGTGCCAGCAGCTTAGTCCTCGCCAGGGTTTTGTATGGCTACACCTTC. Its protein is CASSLVLARVLYGYTF.

This clonotype came up a few times. The chain is built from TRBV11-2 and TRBJ2-5; D is perhaps TRBD1 (5 bases). V was pared by 5 bases and J by 4 bases, with 17 bases between. CDR1 is SGHAT and CDR2 is FQNNGV in the germline V gene. The CDR3 runs to 15 residues. In DNA, the CDR3 is TGTGCCAGCAGCGAGGCAGGGCAGATGGGAGAGACCCAGTACTTC. Its protein is CASSEAGQMGETQYF.

The gene calls are TRBV7-2 and TRBJ1-1; D may be TRBD1 (5 bases). Trimming stripped 10 bases from V and 0 bases from J, with 18 bases between. This CDR3 is built from 15 residues. Germline V gives CDR1 SGHTA, CDR2 FQGNSA. The CDR3 region is CATPRDGGMNTEAFF. The CDR3 region has the DNA TGTGCCACCCCCCGGGACGGCGGCATGAACACTGAAGCTTTCTTT. The full variable domain, with the rest looked up from reference TRBV7-2 and TRBJ1-1, is GAGVSQSPSNKVTEKGKDVELRCDPISGHTALYWYRQSLGQGLEFLIYFQGNSAPDKSGLPSDRFSAERTGGSVSTLTIQRTQQEDSAVYLCATPRDGGMNTEAFFGQGTRLTVV.